The rows below give T cell receptor beta chains drawn from one sample of a study of blood T cell repertoires in COVID-19. Only in-frame clones appear in the TCRdb table, and some are missing; sequencing was by immunoSEQ multiplex PCR. The table lists around 310,000 clones, around 90% of them singletons. The sequencing input was peripheral blood. These receptor sequences come from a woman aged 25-40 years with COVID-19, enrolled during active disease. The CDR3 runs from the conserved cysteine through the conserved F or W. Each record gives: V gene, clone size, D gene, J gene, CDR3 protein, CDR3 DNA. D genes are given only for firm matches. Clone size appears in some rows only: once, few, many, or a class for an expanded clone.

TRBV7-3	.	.	TRBJ1-1	CASSLGSSGEAFF	TGTGCCAGCAGCTTAGGCTCGTCAGGTGAAGCTTTCTTT
TRBV7-6	.	.	TRBJ1-1	CASSLGQSLMNTEAFF	TGTGCCAGCAGCTTAGGCCAGTCCTTAATGAACACTGAAGCTTTCTTT
TRBV4-2	.	TRBD2	TRBJ2-5	CASSPWTSGREETQYF	TGTGCCAGCAGCCCATGGACTAGCGGGAGAGAAGAGACCCAGTACTTC
TRBV10-3	.	.	TRBJ2-7	CAISSDSYEQYF	TGTGCCATCAGTTCAGACAGCTACGAGCAGTACTTC
TRBV12-5	.	.	TRBJ1-1	CASGPDSGTEAFF	TGTGCTAGTGGTCCAGATTCGGGCACTGAAGCTTTCTTT
TRBV6-5	.	TRBD1	TRBJ1-5	CATRRGKAGPQHF	TGTGCCACCCGCAGGGGGAAAGCGGGGCCCCAGCATTTT
TRBV9	.	.	TRBJ1-3	CASSLYRVSSGNTIYF	TGTGCCAGCAGCTTATACAGGGTGAGCTCTGGAAACACCATATATTTT
TRBV6-5	.	TRBD1	TRBJ1-2	CASSSGQGGSYGYTF	TGTGCCAGCAGTTCAGGACAGGGGGGCAGCTATGGCTACACCTTC
TRBV7-9	.	.	TRBJ1-1	CASSSHRALNTEAFF	TGTGCCAGCAGCTCTCACAGGGCCCTCAACACTGAAGCTTTCTTT
TRBV19	.	.	TRBJ2-1	CASSVGSDYNEQFF	TGTGCCAGTAGTGTTGGTAGCGACTACAATGAGCAGTTCTTC
TRBV28	.	.	TRBJ2-1	CASSLGPLSSAIQGEQFF	TGTGCCAGCAGTTTAGGCCCCTTATCTAGCGCCATCCAAGGTGAGCAGTTCTTC
TRBV11-2	.	TRBD2	TRBJ2-1	CASSSMTSGTYNEQFF	TGTGCCAGCAGCTCGATGACTAGCGGGACCTACAATGAGCAGTTCTTC
TRBV7-2	.	.	TRBJ1-6	CASSLVGQYNSPLHF	TGTGCCAGCAGCCTTGTTGGACAGTATAATTCACCCCTCCACTTT
TRBV12-5	.	.	TRBJ2-3	CASGLVHDGTYTDTQYF	TGTGCTAGTGGTTTGGTACACGACGGGACTTACACAGATACGCAGTATTTT
TRBV7-9	.	.	TRBJ2-3	CASSSLTSTDTQYF	TGTGCCAGCAGCTCCTTGACTAGCACAGATACGCAGTATTTT
TRBV6-5	.	.	TRBJ1-2	CASSYSGQGGGGYTF	TGTGCCAGCAGTTACTCTGGTCAGGGAGGGGGAGGCTACACCTTC
TRBV4-1	.	.	TRBJ1-2	CASSQDRSGTGYGYTF	TGCGCCAGCAGCCAAGATCGTTCGGGCACAGGGTATGGCTACACCTTC
TRBV2	.	.	TRBJ2-7	CASTGGQSYEQYF	TGTGCCAGCACCGGCGGACAGTCCTACGAGCAGTACTTC
TRBV18	.	.	TRBJ2-2	CASSPQKGDGELFF	TGTGCCAGCTCACCACAGAAAGGAGACGGGGAGCTGTTTTTT
TRBV18	.	.	TRBJ1-4	CASSYNEKLFF	TGTGCCAGCTCTTATAATGAAAAACTGTTTTTT
TRBV6-5	few	TRBD1	TRBJ1-2	CASTDRGANYGYTF	TGTGCCAGCACCGACAGGGGGGCGAACTATGGCTACACCTTC
TRBV19	once	.	TRBJ1-2	CASTSSSGGLIYGYTF	TGTGCCAGTACCTCTTCTTCGGGGGGCTTGATCTATGGCTACACCTTC
TRBV7-2	.	.	TRBJ2-7	CASSLVGQTYEQYF	TGTGCCAGCAGCTTAGTAGGACAGACCTACGAGCAGTACTTC
TRBV4-2	.	.	TRBJ2-1	CASSQDLLARGNEQFF	TGTGCCAGCAGCCAAGATCTACTAGCAAGGGGCAATGAGCAGTTCTTC
TRBV24-1	.	.	TRBJ2-3	CATSETRDKTDTQYF	TGTGCCACCAGTGAAACCCGGGACAAAACAGATACGCAGTATTTT
TRBV24-1	.	TRBD2	TRBJ2-3	CATSDLAPGTSRGDTQYF	TGTGCCACCAGTGATTTAGCTCCCGGGACTAGCCGTGGAGATACGCAGTATTTT
TRBV25-1	.	TRBD1	TRBJ2-2	CASSEFGTVTGELFF	TGTGCCAGCAGTGAATTTGGGACAGTCACCGGGGAGCTGTTTTTT
TRBV6-6	.	TRBD1	TRBJ1-2	CASSYEDRGGYGYTF	TGTGCCAGCAGTTACGAGGACAGGGGAGGCTATGGCTACACCTTC
TRBV5-5	.	.	TRBJ2-1	CASSTGRDIANEQFF	TGTGCCAGCAGCACCGGCCGGGACATAGCCAATGAGCAGTTCTTC
TRBV4-3	.	.	TRBJ1-3	CASSQDGQGGNTIYF	TGCGCCAGCAGCCAAGATGGGCAGGGAGGAAACACCATATATTTT
TRBV20-1	.	.	TRBJ1-2	CSARGGYGYTF	TGCAGTGCTAGAGGCGGGTATGGCTACACCTTC
TRBV18	once	TRBD2	TRBJ2-3	CASSGLAGGTDTQYF	TGTGCCAGCTCCGGACTAGCGGGAGGGACAGATACGCAGTATTTT